One sample yielded the 5 T cell receptor beta chains listed below, sequenced in a study of human T cells and chemical hapten exposure. Each CDR3 protein is one row after TCRdb ran MiXCR on the RACE reads. There are around 380,000 distinct CDR3 sequences in the sample; over 5% occur only once, and 7% to 10% lies in the top ten. Specified time point: pre-sensitization, week 0. The sample's treatment: therapeutic diphenylcyclopropenone sensitization with weekly scalp DPC. The sample was whole blood, taken in connection with sensitization to the hapten diphenylcyclopropenone (DPC). The receptors originated from a woman aged 18-29 years with alopecia areata. Some clones in this sample may be carry-over from other donors' samples.

This clonotype was detected many times. This rearrangement joins TRBV9 to TRBJ2-1; D tentatively reads TRBD1 or TRBD2 (5 bases each). Germline CDR1 reads SGDLS; CDR2 reads YYNGEE. The V end was cut by 0 bases, the J end by 9 bases, with 10 bases between. This CDR3 comprises 13 residues. The CDR3 DNA is TGTGCCAGCAGCGTAGCCGGGGCAAGTGAGCAGTTCTTC. This gives the protein CASSVAGASEQFF.

This clonotype came up many times. The chain employs TRBV7-8 and TRBJ2-6; D gene unclear. Germline V gives CDR1 SGHVS, CDR2 FQNEAQ. This CDR3 region has 14 residues. V was clipped by 4 bases and J by 6 bases, with 10 bases between them. This CDR3 is CASSSRVEANVLTF. The CDR3, as DNA: TGTGCCAGCAGCTCCCGCGTAGAGGCCAACGTCCTGACTTTC. Full variable domain (rest looked up from reference TRBV7-8 and TRBJ2-6): GAGVSQSPRYKVAKRGQDVALRCDPISGHVSLFWYQQALGQGPEFLTYFQNEAQLDKSGLPSDRFFAERPEGSVSTLKIQRTQQEDSAVYLCASSSRVEANVLTFGAGSRLTVL.

There are a few counts of this clonotype. This chain links TRBV9 with TRBJ2-2; D uncertain. The CDR3 sequence is 13 residues long. Germline V gene sequence: CDR1 SGDLS, CDR2 YYNGEE. V lost 4 bases, J lost 6 bases, and 10 bases lay in between. The CDR3 nucleotides are TGTGCCAGCAGCCCCCCGGTTTCCGGGGAGCTGTTTTTT. Translation gives CASSPPVSGELFF.

This clonotype was picked up many times. This chain joins TRBV11-3 and TRBJ2-1; D not resolved. Trimming removed 5 bases from V and 4 bases from J, with 15 bases in between. Germline loops: CDR1 SGHNT, CDR2 YENEEA. This CDR3 is built from 15 residues. CDR3 in DNA: TGTGCCAGCAGCCGAGGCCCCACTGGGTACAATGAGCAGTTCTTC. Translating it yields CASSRGPTGYNEQFF.

This clonotype was detected only a few times. V is TRBV20-1 and J is TRBJ1-1; possible D gene TRBD1, 5 bases. CDR3 size: 12 residues. Germline loops: CDR1 DFQATT, CDR2 SNEGSKA (reference sequence). CDR3 sequence: CSSGGMDTEAFF. CDR3 nucleotide sequence: TGCAGCTCCGGGGGTATGGACACTGAAGCTTTCTTT.